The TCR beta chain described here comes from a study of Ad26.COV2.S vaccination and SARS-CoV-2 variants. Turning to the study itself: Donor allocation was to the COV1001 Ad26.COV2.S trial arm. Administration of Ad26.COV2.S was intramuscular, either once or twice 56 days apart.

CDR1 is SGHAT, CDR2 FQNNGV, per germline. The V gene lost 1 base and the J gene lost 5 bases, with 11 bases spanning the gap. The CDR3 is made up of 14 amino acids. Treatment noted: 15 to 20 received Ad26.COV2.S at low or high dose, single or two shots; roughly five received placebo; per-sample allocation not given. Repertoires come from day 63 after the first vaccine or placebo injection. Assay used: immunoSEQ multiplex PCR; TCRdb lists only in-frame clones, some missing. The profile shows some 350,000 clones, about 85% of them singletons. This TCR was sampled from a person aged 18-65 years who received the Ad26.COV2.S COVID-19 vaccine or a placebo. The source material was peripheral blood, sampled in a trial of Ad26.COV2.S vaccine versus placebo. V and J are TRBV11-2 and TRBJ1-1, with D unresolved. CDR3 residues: CASSLALRTTEAFF. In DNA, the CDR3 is TGTGCCAGCAGCTTAGCACTGAGGACTACTGAAGCTTTCTTT.